A selection of T cell receptor beta chains follows, all from one sample in a study of blood T cell repertoires in COVID-19. Assay used: immunoSEQ multiplex PCR; TCRdb lists only in-frame clones, some missing. Seen here are 150,000 to 200,000 clones, roughly 88% observed once, and the top ten hold more than 6.5%. Source material: PBMCs or T cells enriched from blood (not recorded which). All receptors derive from a woman aged 50 to 60 who had recovered from COVID-19. Each CDR3 is given with its conserved first and last residue. The D gene is left open where the match is weak. The listing skips clone size in some rows; elsewhere it reads once, few, many or a size class.

J gene: TRBJ1-6; V gene: TRBV2; D gene: TRBD1; clone size: .; CDR3 DNA: TGTGCCAGCACTCCAACAGGGGCACCCCTCCACTTT; CDR3 protein: CASTPTGAPLHF
J gene: TRBJ1-4; V gene: TRBV7-9; D gene: .; clone size: .; CDR3 DNA: TGTGCCAGCAGCTTAGCGGCCCGGGAAAACTATGAAAAACTGTTTTTT; CDR3 protein: CASSLAARENYEKLFF
J gene: TRBJ2-1; V gene: TRBV27; D gene: .; clone size: .; CDR3 DNA: TGTGCCAGCAGTCATGTCGGTGAGCAGTTCTTC; CDR3 protein: CASSHVGEQFF
J gene: TRBJ1-4; V gene: TRBV6-5; D gene: TRBD1; clone size: .; CDR3 DNA: TGTGCCAGCAGTTCCGCAGGGACAGGGAGGGAAAAACTGTTTTTT; CDR3 protein: CASSSAGTGREKLFF
J gene: TRBJ1-1; V gene: TRBV19; D gene: .; clone size: .; CDR3 DNA: TGTGCCAGTATCACGGGGGGGAACACTGAAGCTTTCTTT; CDR3 protein: CASITGGNTEAFF
J gene: TRBJ2-7; V gene: TRBV6-5; D gene: .; clone size: .; CDR3 DNA: TGTGCCAGCACGGACTTTATTGACTACGAGCAGTACTTC; CDR3 protein: CASTDFIDYEQYF
J gene: TRBJ2-5; V gene: TRBV2; D gene: TRBD2; clone size: .; CDR3 DNA: TGTGCCAGCACTCCCGGGACTAGCATCGAGACCCAGTACTTC; CDR3 protein: CASTPGTSIETQYF
J gene: TRBJ2-3; V gene: TRBV5-1; D gene: .; clone size: .; CDR3 DNA: TGCGCCAGCAGCTACGGACTCCAGCCCACAGATACGCAGTATTTT; CDR3 protein: CASSYGLQPTDTQYF
J gene: TRBJ2-5; V gene: TRBV11-3; D gene: TRBD1; clone size: .; CDR3 DNA: TGTGCCAGCAGCCCGGGACAGGGTGGAGAGACCCAGTACTTC; CDR3 protein: CASSPGQGGETQYF
J gene: TRBJ1-5; V gene: TRBV29-1; D gene: TRBD1; clone size: .; CDR3 DNA: TGCAGCGCATCTGTAGAGGGGGCCTCTAATCAGCCCCAGCATTTT; CDR3 protein: CSASVEGASNQPQHF
J gene: TRBJ2-7; V gene: TRBV15; D gene: .; clone size: .; CDR3 DNA: TGTGCCACCAGCAGAGGAAGACAATCCGAGCAGTACTTC; CDR3 protein: CATSRGRQSEQYF
J gene: TRBJ2-1; V gene: TRBV7-8; D gene: TRBD1; clone size: few; CDR3 DNA: TGTGCCAGCAGACCTTCCCAGGGGGACCACAATGAGCAGTTCTTC; CDR3 protein: CASRPSQGDHNEQFF